These T cell receptor beta chains were read from a single sample in a study of beta chain features in type 1 diabetes. Using immunoSEQ multiplex PCR, the repertoire was profiled, and TCRdb retains in-frame clones only, with some absent. The sample holds about 140,000 clones, less than 9% seen once. Sequenced sample: central memory CD4+ T cells from blood. These receptors came from a woman aged 30 to 39 in good health. Both conserved end residues are part of each CDR3. The order of the fields is clone size, D gene, V gene, CDR3 length, J gene, CDR3 DNA, CDR3 protein. A D gene is named only where the DNA matches it firmly. Not all rows give a size; the values are once, few, many and, for expanded clones, a class.

.,.,TRBV6-6,14,TRBJ1-2,TGTGCCAGCAGTGACGCTCAGGGTTACTATGGCTACACCTTC,CASSDAQGYYGYTF
.,TRBD1,TRBV6-6,15,TRBJ1-1,TGTGCCAGCAGTTACTCGACCAGGGGGGCCACTGAAGCTTTCTTT,CASSYSTRGATEAFF
few,.,TRBV5-1,16,TRBJ2-1,TGCGCCAGCAGCCCGGATGGGGAGTGGACCTACAATGAGCAGTTCTTC,CASSPDGEWTYNEQFF
.,TRBD2,TRBV19,15,TRBJ2-2,TGTGCCAGTAGTACAAGCGGGAGGCTCACCGGGGAGCTGTTTTTT,CASSTSGRLTGELFF
few,.,TRBV28,16,TRBJ1-2,TGTGCCAGCAGTTTAAGGCCAGGGCCTGCCCACTATGGCTACACCTTC,CASSLRPGPAHYGYTF
.,.,TRBV30,14,TRBJ1-5,TGTGCCTGGAGTGTGGGGGGAGGGAATCAGCCCCAGCATTTT,CAWSVGGGNQPQHF
.,.,TRBV9,15,TRBJ1-4,TGTGCCAGCAGCGTAGGAAGCGGACCGAAGAAAAAACTGTTTTTT,CASSVGSGPKKKLFF
few,TRBD1,TRBV7-9,11,TRBJ2-7,TGTGCCAGCAGCCGCGGACAGGACTTGTACTTC,CASSRGQDLYF
.,TRBD2,TRBV7-2,15,TRBJ2-1,TGTGCCAGCAGCTACCCTGGAGGGGCGGGGGTTGAGCAGTTCTTC,CASSYPGGAGVEQFF
few,TRBD1,TRBV7-2,18,TRBJ1-2,TGTGCCAGCAGCTTAGCCACCGGGACAGGAGAGACCCATAGCGGCTACACCTTC,CASSLATGTGETHSGYTF
.,.,TRBV28,15,TRBJ2-1,TGTGCCAGCAGTTTAGGGACTTACCAACCCAATGAGCAGTTCTTC,CASSLGTYQPNEQFF
.,TRBD1,TRBV4-2,16,TRBJ1-6,TGTGCCAGCAGCCAAGAGGGGGGACAGTGGAATTCACCCCTCCACTTT,CASSQEGGQWNSPLHF
few,.,TRBV28,16,TRBJ2-5,TGTGCCAGCAGGCGCGCTCCGGGACTGACTCAAGAGACCCAGTACTTC,CASRRAPGLTQETQYF
many,.,TRBV5-1,14,TRBJ2-3,TGCGCCAGCAGCTCCCACGTGGCGGCAGATACGCAGTATTTT,CASSSHVAADTQYF
few,TRBD2,TRBV2,14,TRBJ2-1,TGTGCCAGCAGCGATAGGACTAGTCACAATGAGCAGTTCTTC,CASSDRTSHNEQFF
.,.,TRBV29-1,14,TRBJ2-1,TGCAGCGTTGAGCGGGGTAGTGCCTACAATGAGCAGTTCTTC,CSVERGSAYNEQFF
many,.,TRBV7-2,13,TRBJ2-2,TGTGCCAGCAGCCGGAGTATCGGCGGGGAGCTGTTTTTT,CASSRSIGGELFF
many,.,TRBV28,14,TRBJ2-1,TGTGCCAGCAGTTTAGTTGGGAGAGGGGGTGAGCAGTTCTTC,CASSLVGRGGEQFF
.,.,TRBV10-3,13,TRBJ2-2,TGTGCCATCAGTGAAGGGGGCACCGGGGAGCTGTTTTTT,CAISEGGTGELFF
.,.,TRBV30,14,TRBJ1-4,TGTGCCTGGAGTGTCGTCGGGGCGGGGGAAAAACTGTTTTTT,CAWSVVGAGEKLFF
.,.,TRBV30,13,TRBJ1-5,TGTGCCTGGAGTCGGACTTCCAATCAGCCCCAGCATTTT,CAWSRTSNQPQHF
few,TRBD2,TRBV15,17,TRBJ2-1,TGTGCCACCAGCAAAACTAGCGGGCTGGGATCCTACAATGAGCAGTTCTTC,CATSKTSGLGSYNEQFF